Below are 22 T cell receptor beta chains sequenced from a single sample in a study of T cell responses to AZD1222 COVID-19 vaccine. The protocol was immunoSEQ multiplex PCR, while the TCRdb copy is restricted to in-frame clones and leaves out a portion. The sample consists of about 150,000 clones, less than 95% of them appearing once. Sequences were derived from peripheral blood, sampled on day 0 of AZD1222 vaccination. All receptors come from an adult in good health.

The chain joins TRBV19 to TRBJ2-2; D may be TRBD1 (5 bases). The CDR3 totals 14 residues. Germline assignment: CDR1 LNHDA and CDR2 SQIVND (reference sequence). Trimming stripped 3 bases from V and 5 bases from J, with 10 bases between. The CDR3 is CASSILTGTGELFF. The DNA for the CDR3 is TGTGCCAGTAGTATCTTAACAGGAACCGGGGAGCTGTTTTTT.

The rearrangement joins TRBV5-6 to TRBJ1-2; TRBD1 matches at 8 bases. V was clipped by 5 bases and J by 1 base; unmatched bases: 19. The CDR3 covers 19 residues. Germline lookup yields CDR1 SGHDT and CDR2 YYEEEE. CDR3 DNA sequence: TGTGCCAGCAGGACGTCCGGGACAGGTCGTGGGGATTTTAACTATGGCTACACCTTC. Translated, it gives CASRTSGTGRGDFNYGYTF.

The chain has TRBV5-6 and TRBJ1-6; 7 bases fit TRBD1. Germline V gene sequence: CDR1 SGHDT, CDR2 YYEEEE. CDR3 size: 16 residues. Trimming removed 0 bases from V and 8 bases from J; junction bases left unmatched: 8. CDR3 amino acids: CASSLDRGFVHSPLHF. The CDR3 coding sequence is TGTGCCAGCAGCTTGGACAGGGGATTTGTGCATTCACCCCTCCACTTT.

This chain joins TRBV10-1 and TRBJ1-3, with no clear D. Germline V gene sequence: CDR1 WNHNN, CDR2 SYGVQD (reference sequence). Deletions cut 2 bases from V and 4 bases from J, with 12 bases between. The CDR3 runs to 15 residues. The CDR3 sequence: CASSESQVPGNTIYF. CDR3 nucleotide sequence: TGCGCCAGCAGTGAGAGTCAGGTCCCGGGAAACACCATATATTTT.

The chain links TRBV30 to TRBJ2-7, with 7 positions matching TRBD2. CDR1 and CDR2 (germline): GTSNPN, SVGIG (reference sequence). This CDR3 has 13 amino acids. Germline trimming cut 6 bases from V and 3 bases from J; bases unmatched to any gene: 8. Written as DNA, the CDR3 is TGTGCCTGCCAGCGGGGACCCTTCTACGAGCAGTACTTC. Protein product: CACQRGPFYEQYF.

V is TRBV7-2 and J is TRBJ2-3; D gene unclear. There are 16 residues in the CDR3. The ends were cut back, 7 bases at V and 0 bases at J, with 17 bases in the middle. Germline values: CDR1 SGHTA, CDR2 FQGNSA. The DNA for the CDR3 is TGTGCCAGCACCTCCGTGGGTTCTTCTAGCACAGATACGCAGTATTTT. It translates to CASTSVGSSSTDTQYF.

The chain couples TRBV2 to TRBJ1-2; unclear D gene. The CDR3 sequence is 13 residues long. V was clipped by 4 bases and J by 4 bases, with 10 bases between them. Germline V gene lookup returns CDR1 SNHLY and CDR2 FYNNEI. CDR3 in amino acids: CASSGIRRYGYTF. CDR3 nucleotide sequence: TGTGCCAGCAGTGGTATACGGCGCTATGGCTACACCTTC.

The chain is built from TRBV24-1 and TRBJ1-2; D ambiguous. Germline-derived CDR1 and CDR2 are KGHDR and SFDVKD. This CDR3 spans 12 amino acids. Trimming cost V 4 bases and J 1 base, with 3 bases left between them. The CDR3 region has the DNA TGTGCCACCAGTGACAGTAACTATGGCTACACCTTC. It translates to CATSDSNYGYTF.

This chain joins TRBV28 and TRBJ1-6; D perhaps matches TRBD1 (6 bases). V was trimmed by 2 bases and J by 7 bases, leaving 12 bases between them. Germline-derived CDR1 and CDR2 are MDHEN and SYDVKM. The CDR3 has 15 amino acids. The CDR3 DNA sequence: TGTGCCAGCAGTTTAGCAGGGGCTCAGAATTCACCCCTCCACTTT. It yields the protein CASSLAGAQNSPLHF.

V usage is TRBV5-1 and J usage is TRBJ2-1; maybe TRBD1 (6 bases). The V and J ends lost 3 bases and 5 bases respectively, with 15 bases between them. The CDR3 is 15 amino acids. The germline V gene has CDR1 SGHRS and CDR2 YFSETQ. For the CDR3, the DNA is TGCGCCAGCAGCTCGACTAATACAGGGAACAATGAGCAGTTCTTC. Protein sequence: CASSSTNTGNNEQFF.

The V and J genes are TRBV5-6 and TRBJ1-2; D is ambiguous. The germline V gene encodes CDR1 SGHDT and CDR2 YYEEEE. There are 13 residues in the CDR3. Trimming cost V 4 bases and J 1 base, with 8 bases left between them. The DNA of the CDR3 is TGTGCCAGCAGCCTTAAAAATAACTATGGCTACACCTTC. The encoded protein is CASSLKNNYGYTF.

The rearrangement uses TRBV4-1 and TRBJ2-1; 8 nucleotides match TRBD1. V was pared by 1 base and J by 3 bases, with 2 bases of the junction left unmatched. The CDR3 is 15 amino acids. Germline CDR1 is MGHRA and CDR2 is YSYEKL. CDR3 in amino acids: CASSQVGQGYNEQFF. The CDR3 DNA sequence: TGCGCCAGCAGCCAAGTAGGACAGGGCTACAATGAGCAGTTCTTC.

V gene TRBV20-1 combines with J gene TRBJ2-5; maybe TRBD2 (6 bases). The length of the CDR3 is 13 residues. The V gene lost 3 bases and the J gene lost 5 bases, with 13 bases spanning the gap. Germline CDR1 DFQATT, CDR2 SNEGSKA (reference sequence). CDR3 sequence (DNA): TGCAGTGCTAGTACTGGTCGGGAGGAGACCCAGTACTTC. Translating gives CSASTGREETQYF.

In its sample, this clone was seen a few times. This chain links TRBV5-5 with TRBJ1-6; no clear D gene. CDR3 length: 16 amino acids. Deletions cut 4 bases from V and 9 bases from J, with 20 bases between. Germline lookup yields CDR1 SGHKS and CDR2 YYEKEE (reference sequence). CDR3 in amino acids: CASSPIMTQLGSPLHF. In nucleotides, the CDR3 is TGTGCCAGCAGCCCTATAATGACACAGTTAGGTTCACCCCTCCACTTT.

The chain has TRBV7-2 and TRBJ2-2, with TRBD1 matching over 8 bases. This CDR3 region has 15 residues. V gave up 4 bases and J gave up 2 bases; unmatched junction bases: 3. The V gene's germline CDR1 is SGHTA and CDR2 FQGNSA. In nucleotides, the CDR3 is TGTGCCAGCAGCTCCGGGACAGGAAACACCGGGGAGCTGTTTTTT. It specifies CASSSGTGNTGELFF.

This chain connects TRBV5-4 to TRBJ1-1; TRBD1 matches at 10 bases. This CDR3 spans 16 amino acids. The junction had 10 bases not matched to a gene; V was cut back by 3 bases and J by 5 bases. CDR1 and CDR2 (germline): SGHNT, YYREEE (reference sequence). The CDR3 bases are TGTGCCAGCAGCTCGCCCGGGACAGGGGAGCGGACTGAAGCTTTCTTT. Its protein product is CASSSPGTGERTEAFF.

The chain joins TRBV6-5 to TRBJ1-1, with no clear D. The CDR3 is 13 residues long. The V end was cut by 5 bases, the J end by 1 base, with 8 bases between. Germline lookup yields CDR1 MNHEY and CDR2 SVGAGI. CDR3 DNA sequence: TGTGCCAGCAGTACCAACGAGAACACTGAAGCTTTCTTT. It codes for CASSTNENTEAFF.

The chain carries TRBV10-2 and TRBJ1-3, with TRBD1 matching 10 bases. V was clipped by 6 bases and J by 4 bases; unmatched bases: 6. This CDR3 spans 15 amino acids. From germline, CDR1 is WSHSY and CDR2 SAAADI. The CDR3 nucleotides read TGCGCCAGCAGAGAGACAGGGGGCGAGGGAAACACCATATATTTT. Its protein is CASRETGGEGNTIYF.

The chain couples TRBV6-5 to TRBJ2-7, with 12 bases identical to TRBD1. V shed 4 bases and J 7 bases; nucleotides not matched to a gene: 8. Germline V lookup: CDR1 MNHEY, CDR2 SVGAGI. This CDR3 has 15 residues. The CDR3 bases are TGTGCCAGCAGTTTCTCGGGACAGGGGGCAGGAGAGCAGTACTTC. It codes for CASSFSGQGAGEQYF.

This chain uses TRBV9 with TRBJ2-3; 10 bases agree with TRBD2. The CDR3 runs to 15 residues. With 3 bases clipped from V and 6 bases from J, the junction kept 7 bases outside the gene matches. CDR1 SGDLS and CDR2 YYNGEE come from the germline V gene. The CDR3 protein is CASSEAGGMMDTQYF. CDR3 nucleotide sequence: TGTGCCAGCAGCGAAGCGGGGGGGATGATGGATACGCAGTATTTT.

The rearrangement uses TRBV27 and TRBJ1-2, with D unclear. Germline lookup yields CDR1 MNHEY and CDR2 SMNVEV (reference sequence). Trimming removed 3 bases at V and 6 bases at J, with 17 bases between. This CDR3 region has 15 residues. CDR3 region: CASSFHRELTNGYTF. CDR3 sequence (DNA): TGTGCCAGCAGTTTTCATAGGGAGCTAACGAATGGCTACACCTTC.

The rearrangement uses TRBV4-2 and TRBJ1-2; no clear D gene. Germline CDR1 reads LGHNA; CDR2 reads YNFKEQ. Trimming removed 1 base at V and 8 bases at J, with 11 bases between. The length of the CDR3 is 13 residues. CDR3 nucleotide sequence: TGTGCCAGCAGCCAAGGAATTCAGGCAGGCTACACCTTC. Translation gives CASSQGIQAGYTF.